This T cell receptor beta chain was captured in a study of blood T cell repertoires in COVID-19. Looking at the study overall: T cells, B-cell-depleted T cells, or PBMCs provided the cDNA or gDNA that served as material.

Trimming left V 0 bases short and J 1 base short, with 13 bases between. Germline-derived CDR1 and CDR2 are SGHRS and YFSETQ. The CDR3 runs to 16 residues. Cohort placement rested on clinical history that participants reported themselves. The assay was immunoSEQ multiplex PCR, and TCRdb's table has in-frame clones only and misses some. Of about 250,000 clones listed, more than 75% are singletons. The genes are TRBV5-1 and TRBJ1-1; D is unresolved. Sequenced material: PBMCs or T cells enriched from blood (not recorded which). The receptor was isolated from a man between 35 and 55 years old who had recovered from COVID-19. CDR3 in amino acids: CASSLGLAPGNTEAFF. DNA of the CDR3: TGCGCCAGCAGCTTGGGCCTGGCCCCGGGGAACACTGAAGCTTTCTTT. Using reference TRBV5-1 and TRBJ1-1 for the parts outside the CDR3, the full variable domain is KAGVTQTPRYLIKTRGQQVTLSCSPISGHRSVSWYQQTPGQGLQFLFEYFSETQRNKGNFPGRFSGRQFSNSRSEMNVSTLELGDSALYLCASSLGLAPGNTEAFFGQGTRLTVV.